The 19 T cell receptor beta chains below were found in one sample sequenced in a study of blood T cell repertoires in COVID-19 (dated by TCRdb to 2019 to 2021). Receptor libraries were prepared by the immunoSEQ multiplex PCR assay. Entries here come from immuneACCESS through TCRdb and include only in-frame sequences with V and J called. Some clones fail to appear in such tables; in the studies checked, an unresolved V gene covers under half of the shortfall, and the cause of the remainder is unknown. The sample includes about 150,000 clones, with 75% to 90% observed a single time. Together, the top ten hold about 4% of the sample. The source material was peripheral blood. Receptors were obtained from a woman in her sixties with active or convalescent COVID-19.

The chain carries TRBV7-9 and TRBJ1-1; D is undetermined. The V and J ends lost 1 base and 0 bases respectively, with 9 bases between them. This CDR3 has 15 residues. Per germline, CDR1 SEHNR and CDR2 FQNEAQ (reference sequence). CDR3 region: CASSLGTAMNTEAFF. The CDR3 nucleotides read TGTGCCAGCAGCTTAGGGACTGCCATGAACACTGAAGCTTTCTTT.

CDR3: CASRDRGGADTGELFF. The CDR3 bases are TGTGCCAGCAGGGACCGCGGGGGGGCTGACACCGGGGAGCTGTTTTTT. The rearrangement joins TRBV27 to TRBJ2-2; 9 nucleotides match TRBD2. Germline V gene data show CDR1 as MNHEY and CDR2 as SMNVEV (reference sequence). V shed 6 bases, J shed 3 bases, and the junction held 8 bases outside the gene matches. The length of the CDR3 is 16 residues.

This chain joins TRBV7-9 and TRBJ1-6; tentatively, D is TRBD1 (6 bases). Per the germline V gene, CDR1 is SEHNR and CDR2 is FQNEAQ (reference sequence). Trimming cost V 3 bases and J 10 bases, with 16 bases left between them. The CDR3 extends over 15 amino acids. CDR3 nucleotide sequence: TGTGCCAGCAGCTTTCGAGGGGGAAAGGACTCACCCCTCCACTTT. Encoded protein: CASSFRGGKDSPLHF.

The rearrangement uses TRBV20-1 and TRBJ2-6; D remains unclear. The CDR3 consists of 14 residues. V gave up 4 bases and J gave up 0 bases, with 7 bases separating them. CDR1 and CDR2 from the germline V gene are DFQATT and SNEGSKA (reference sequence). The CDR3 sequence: CSANEASGANVLTF. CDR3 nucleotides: TGCAGTGCTAATGAAGCCTCTGGGGCCAACGTCCTGACTTTC.

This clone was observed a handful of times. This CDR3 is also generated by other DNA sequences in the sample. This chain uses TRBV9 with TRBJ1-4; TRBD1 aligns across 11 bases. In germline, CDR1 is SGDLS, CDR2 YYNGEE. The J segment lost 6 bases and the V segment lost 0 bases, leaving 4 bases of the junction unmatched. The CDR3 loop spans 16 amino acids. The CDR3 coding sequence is TGTGCCAGCAGCGTAGCTGGGGGACAGGGGGATGAAAAACTGTTTTTT. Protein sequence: CASSVAGGQGDEKLFF.

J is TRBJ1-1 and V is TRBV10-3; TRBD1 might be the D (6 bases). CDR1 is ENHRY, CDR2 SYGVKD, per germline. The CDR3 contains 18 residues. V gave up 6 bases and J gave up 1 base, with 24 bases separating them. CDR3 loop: CAISSTPLGQTGNTEAFF. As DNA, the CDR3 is TGTGCCATCAGCTCCACCCCGCTCGGACAGACAGGGAACACTGAAGCTTTCTTT.

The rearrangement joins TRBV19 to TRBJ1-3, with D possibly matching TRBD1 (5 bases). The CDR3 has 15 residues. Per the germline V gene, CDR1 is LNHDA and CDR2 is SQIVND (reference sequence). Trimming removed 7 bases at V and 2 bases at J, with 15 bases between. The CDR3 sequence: CASIPSPGAGNTIYF. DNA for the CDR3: TGTGCCAGTATCCCGTCCCCGGGGGCTGGAAACACCATATATTTT.

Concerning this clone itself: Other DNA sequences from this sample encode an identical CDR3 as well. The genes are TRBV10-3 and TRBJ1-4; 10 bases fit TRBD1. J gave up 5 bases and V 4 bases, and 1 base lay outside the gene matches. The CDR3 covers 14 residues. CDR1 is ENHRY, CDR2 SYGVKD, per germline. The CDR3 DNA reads TGTGCCATCAGTGGACAGGGGGCGAATGAAAAACTGTTTTTT. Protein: CAISGQGANEKLFF.

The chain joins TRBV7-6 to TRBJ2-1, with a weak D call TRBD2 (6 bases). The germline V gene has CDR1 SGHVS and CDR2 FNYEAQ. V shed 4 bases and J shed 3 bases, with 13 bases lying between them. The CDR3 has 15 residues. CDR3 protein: CASSSGVASYNEQFF. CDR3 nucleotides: TGTGCCAGCAGCTCGGGGGTAGCCAGCTACAATGAGCAGTTCTTC.

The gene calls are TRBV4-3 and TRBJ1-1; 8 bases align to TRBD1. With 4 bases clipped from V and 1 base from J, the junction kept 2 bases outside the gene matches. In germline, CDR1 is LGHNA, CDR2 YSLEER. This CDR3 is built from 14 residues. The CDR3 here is CASSRGTGNTEAFF. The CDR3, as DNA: TGCGCCAGCAGCCGAGGGACAGGGAACACTGAAGCTTTCTTT.

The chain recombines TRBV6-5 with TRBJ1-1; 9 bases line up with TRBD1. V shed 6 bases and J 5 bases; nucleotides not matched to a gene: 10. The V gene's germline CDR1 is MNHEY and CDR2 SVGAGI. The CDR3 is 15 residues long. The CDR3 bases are TGTGCCAGCAGACGTCCGGGACAGGGAAGGACTGAAGCTTTCTTT. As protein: CASRRPGQGRTEAFF.

The CDR3 loop reads CASSPLSGGTNEKLFF. The CDR3 bases are TGTGCCAGCAGCCCGTTATCCGGGGGAACTAATGAAAAACTGTTTTTT. J is TRBJ1-4 and V is TRBV7-9, with D possibly TRBD1 on 5 matching bases. Trimming shortened V by 5 bases and J by 1 base, and 14 bases separated the two germline ends. Germline V gives CDR1 SEHNR, CDR2 FQNEAQ (reference sequence). This CDR3 comprises 16 residues.

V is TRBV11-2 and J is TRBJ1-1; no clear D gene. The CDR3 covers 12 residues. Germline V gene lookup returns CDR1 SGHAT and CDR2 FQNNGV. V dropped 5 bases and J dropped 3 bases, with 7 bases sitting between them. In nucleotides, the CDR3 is TGTGCCAGCAGCCCTCTCGACACTGAAGCTTTCTTT. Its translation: CASSPLDTEAFF.

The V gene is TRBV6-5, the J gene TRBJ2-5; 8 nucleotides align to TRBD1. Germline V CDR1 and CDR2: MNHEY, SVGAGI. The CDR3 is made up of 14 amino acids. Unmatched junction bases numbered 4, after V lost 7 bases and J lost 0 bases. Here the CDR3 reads CASIAGGHQETQYF. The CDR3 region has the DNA TGTGCCAGCATCGCAGGGGGCCACCAAGAGACCCAGTACTTC.

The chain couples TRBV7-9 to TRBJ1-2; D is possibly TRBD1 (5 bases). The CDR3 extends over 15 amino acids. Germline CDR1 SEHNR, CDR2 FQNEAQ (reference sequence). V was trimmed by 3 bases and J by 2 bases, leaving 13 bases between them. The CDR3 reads CASSFSGTENYGYTF. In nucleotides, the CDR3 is TGTGCCAGCAGCTTCTCCGGGACTGAGAACTATGGCTACACCTTC. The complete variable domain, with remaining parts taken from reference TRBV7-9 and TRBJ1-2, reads DTGVSQNPRHKITKRGQNVTFRCDPISEHNRLYWYRQTLGQGPEFLTYFQNEAQLEKSRLLSDRFSAERPKGSFSTLEIQRTEQGDSAMYLCASSFSGTENYGYTFGSGTRLTVV.

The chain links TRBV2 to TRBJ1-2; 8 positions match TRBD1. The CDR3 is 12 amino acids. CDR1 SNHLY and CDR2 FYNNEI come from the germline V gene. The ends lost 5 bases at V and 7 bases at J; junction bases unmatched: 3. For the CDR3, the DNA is TGTGCCAGCAGTACGGACAGGGCTGGCTACACCTTC. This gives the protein CASSTDRAGYTF.

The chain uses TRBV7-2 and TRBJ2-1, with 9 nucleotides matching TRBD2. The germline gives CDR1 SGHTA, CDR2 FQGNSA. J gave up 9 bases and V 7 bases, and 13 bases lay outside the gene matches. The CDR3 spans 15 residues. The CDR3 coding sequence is TGTGCCAGCACCCATGGGCGGGGGGGCCTAGGTGAGCAGTTCTTC. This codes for CASTHGRGGLGEQFF.

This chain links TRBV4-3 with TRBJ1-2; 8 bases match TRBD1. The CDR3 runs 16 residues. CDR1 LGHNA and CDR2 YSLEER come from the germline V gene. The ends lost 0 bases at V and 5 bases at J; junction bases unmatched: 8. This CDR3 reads CASSQDRQGQGYGYTF. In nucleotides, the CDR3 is TGCGCCAGCAGCCAAGATCGGCAAGGACAGGGATATGGCTACACCTTC.

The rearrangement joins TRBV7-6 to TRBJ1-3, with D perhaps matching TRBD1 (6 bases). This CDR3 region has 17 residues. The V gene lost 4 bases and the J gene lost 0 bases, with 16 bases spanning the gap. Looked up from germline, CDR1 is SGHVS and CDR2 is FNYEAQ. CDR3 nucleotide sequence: TGTGCCAGCAGCTCGACAGGACCACTTTCCTCTGGAAACACCATATATTTT. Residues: CASSSTGPLSSGNTIYF.